The table lists the clone carrying this TCR beta chain with many counts. Its antigen remains unidentified. Using a J-beta primer mix together with a sample-barcoded 5' primer, a second PCR was run for roughly 6 to 12 cycles. TCRdb called the 5' RACE reads again in MiXCR, with one record for every CDR3 protein. The data hold roughly 650,000 distinct CDR3 sequences, with roughly 32% observed a single time. Isolation of PBMCs gave at least 6 million cells per sample. There are 12 residues in the CDR3. Deletions cut 5 bases from V and 4 bases from J, with 11 bases between. From germline, CDR1 is DFQATT and CDR2 SNEGSKA (reference sequence). This entry comes from a study of blood T cells in healthy people across ages. Study conclusions and caveats: No one knew whether donors had CMV, which possibly confounded expanded clonotype changes.

Sequenced: blood. The clonotype originates from a woman older than 75 in good health. This rearrangement joins TRBV20-1 to TRBJ1-2; no clear D. CDR3 sequence: CSAAQTIYGYTF. Written as DNA, the CDR3 is TGCAGTGCTGCACAGACAATCTATGGCTACACCTTC.